Listed here are 27 T cell receptor beta chains from one sample, sequenced in a study of shared clonotypes between healthy human individuals (dated by TCRdb to about 2020). The library was prepared using the immunoSEQ multiplex PCR assay. In its TCRdb copy, this immuneACCESS table keeps in-frame sequences only and misses some clones. Where compared with another copy, unresolved V genes explain less than half of these, and the others have no known cause. The table for this sample lists about 2.4 million clones; 80% to 95% of them were counted only once. Clones ranked in the top ten supply 0.35% to 0.45% of the sample. Sequenced sample: naive CD4+ T cells from PBMCs. Sample cell subset or site, as interpreted from the label and publication: CD45RA+ positively selected. All receptors derive from a man aged 18 to 35 in good health. Some clones in this sample may be carry-over from other donors' samples.

The gene calls are TRBV28 and TRBJ1-5; D possibly corresponds to TRBD1 (5 bases). The V end was cut by 2 bases, the J end by 7 bases, with 9 bases between. The CDR3 length is 13 residues. Germline values: CDR1 MDHEN, CDR2 SYDVKM. The CDR3 protein is CASSLRGTQPQHF. The CDR3 coding sequence is TGTGCCAGCAGTTTACGAGGGACCCAGCCCCAGCATTTT.

The V call is TRBV7-2, the J call TRBJ1-4, with TRBD1 identical over 8 bases. The CDR3 has 16 amino acids. Germline lookup yields CDR1 SGHTA and CDR2 FQGNSA. V was pared by 5 bases and J by 5 bases, with 10 bases of the junction left unmatched. CDR3 residues: CASSLKGTGKNEKLFF. The DNA of the CDR3 is TGTGCCAGCAGCCTCAAAGGGACAGGCAAAAATGAAAAACTGTTTTTT.

The V and J genes are TRBV5-8 and TRBJ2-7, with D possibly being TRBD1 or TRBD2 (5 bases each). V was shortened by 4 bases and J by 0 bases, with 14 bases between the two germline ends. CDR3 length: 15 amino acids. In germline, CDR1 is SGHTS, CDR2 YDEGEE. This CDR3 reads CASSRAGTDSYEQYF. The DNA of the CDR3 is TGTGCCAGCAGCCGGGCCGGGACGGACTCCTACGAGCAGTACTTC.

This sequence joins TRBV6-5 and TRBJ1-1; D is perhaps TRBD1 (5 bases). Germline CDR1 MNHEY, CDR2 SVGAGI. The CDR3 is made up of 14 amino acids. With 7 bases removed from V and 1 base from J, the gap between germline ends came to 13 bases. The DNA of the CDR3 is TGTGCCAGCACCCTAACCGGACAGAACACTGAAGCTTTCTTT. It translates to CASTLTGQNTEAFF.

The CDR3 nucleotides read TGTGCCAGCAGCTCTTACGGAAGGACCGGGTCGGGGGATACGCAGTATTTT. Encoded protein: CASSSYGRTGSGDTQYF. This chain joins TRBV5-6 and TRBJ2-3, with D possibly matching TRBD2 (5 bases). Trimming cost V 3 bases and J 6 bases, with 23 bases left between them. The CDR3 spans 17 residues. Germline CDR1 and CDR2: SGHDT and YYEEEE.

The chain couples TRBV28 to TRBJ1-5; possible D gene TRBD1, 6 bases. The germline V gene encodes CDR1 MDHEN and CDR2 SYDVKM. The CDR3 is made up of 16 amino acids. V lost 2 bases and J 7 bases, leaving 18 bases between the germline ends. The CDR3 nucleotides read TGTGCCAGCAGTTTAATCCTGTCAGGGACATTCCAGCCCCAGCATTTT. Its translation is CASSLILSGTFQPQHF.

This chain joins TRBV7-3 and TRBJ2-2; D uncertain. This CDR3 region has 14 residues. Germline V lookup: CDR1 SGHTA, CDR2 FQGTGA. V was pared by 1 base and J by 4 bases, with 7 bases between. This CDR3 is CASSLSSVTGELFF. The CDR3 coding sequence is TGTGCCAGCAGCTTAAGCTCTGTCACCGGGGAGCTGTTTTTT.

CDR3 loop: CASSGRGLDEQFF. CDR3 DNA: TGTGCCAGCAGCGGACGCGGCCTCGATGAGCAGTTCTTC. The rearrangement uses TRBV2 and TRBJ2-1; D call uncertain. The CDR3 is 13 amino acids. V gave up 6 bases and J gave up 8 bases, with 14 bases separating them. Germline values: CDR1 SNHLY, CDR2 FYNNEI. The full variable domain, rest sourced from reference TRBV2 and TRBJ2-1, is EPEVTQTPSHQVTQMGQEVILRCVPISNHLYFYWYRQILGQKVEFLVSFYNNEISEKSEIFDDQFSVERPDGSNFTLKIRSTKLEDSAMYFCASSGRGLDEQFFGPGTRLTVL.

V is TRBV27 and J is TRBJ2-3, with TRBD2 identical over 7 bases. Per the germline V gene, CDR1 is MNHEY and CDR2 is SMNVEV (reference sequence). Losses at the gene ends were 1 base for V and 0 bases for J; bases not matched to a gene: 13. The CDR3 runs to 19 residues. The CDR3 DNA sequence: TGTGCCAGCAGTTTATGGGGACTAAAGGAGGGCCCTAGCACAGATACGCAGTATTTT. This codes for CASSLWGLKEGPSTDTQYF.

V is TRBV29-1 and J is TRBJ2-5; TRBD1 aligns across 9 bases. CDR3 size: 13 residues. Germline CDR1 is SQVTM and CDR2 is ANQGSEA. Unmatched junction bases numbered 8, after V lost 7 bases and J lost 5 bases. The CDR3: CSATGGSWETQYF. The CDR3 coding sequence is TGCAGCGCGACAGGGGGTTCGTGGGAGACCCAGTACTTC. Full variable domain (missing parts from reference TRBV29-1 and TRBJ2-5): SAVISQKPSRDICQRGTSLTIQCQVDSQVTMMFWYRQQPGQSLTLIATANQGSEATYESGFVIDKFPISRPNLTFSTLTVSNMSPEDSSIYLCSATGGSWETQYFGPGTRLLVL.

Points on this clone: At one of its ends the junction is not consistent with the germline gene, which may arise from a read error. The same CDR3 also results from other DNA sequences found in this sample. This chain connects TRBV7-9 to TRBJ2-3; the match to TRBD2 covers 7 bases. Looked up from germline, CDR1 is SEHNR and CDR2 is FQNEAQ (reference sequence). The CDR3 is made up of 14 amino acids. DNA for the CDR3: TGTGCCAGCAGCTTAGTAGCGGGCACCGATACGCAGTATTTT. Translating gives CASSLVAGTDTQYF.

The rearrangement links TRBV27 to TRBJ2-4; 7 positions agree with TRBD2. V lost 8 bases and J lost 7; bases outside the gene matches: 20. Germline V CDR1 and CDR2: MNHEY, SMNVEV (reference sequence). The CDR3 is made up of 17 amino acids. CDR3 DNA sequence: TGTGCCAGCCCCTCAGGAGCCACTAGCGCCAGTCTGAACATTCAGTACTTC. Residues: CASPSGATSASLNIQYF.

The rearrangement joins TRBV11-2 to TRBJ2-3, with a possible D match to TRBD2 (6 bases). Per germline, CDR1 SGHAT and CDR2 FQNNGV. This CDR3 region has 16 residues. Trimming took 2 bases from V and 0 from J, leaving 12 bases between them. As DNA, the CDR3 is TGTGCCAGCAGCTTATTCGGCGGGACTAGCACAGATACGCAGTATTTT. Its translation: CASSLFGGTSTDTQYF.

Remarks on this clone: Other DNA sequences in the same sample also yield this CDR3. This chain links TRBV5-4 with TRBJ1-2; D is uncertain. This CDR3 has 14 residues. Germline V lookup: CDR1 SGHNT, CDR2 YYREEE (reference sequence). Trimming removed 0 bases from V and 4 bases from J, with 10 bases in between. Written as DNA, the CDR3 is TGTGCCAGCAGCTTGGCCGGCAGTGGCTATGGCTACACCTTC. This encodes CASSLAGSGYGYTF.

V gene TRBV21-1 combines with J gene TRBJ1-1. TRBV21-1 is described as a pseudogene. This CDR3 contains 16 residues. In DNA form, the CDR3 reads TGTGCCAGCACCGCGTTCTCTCTTCCCCAGAACACTGAAGCTTTCTTT. Translating it yields CASTAFSLPQNTEAFF.

The chain uses TRBV2 and TRBJ1-1; the D is unclear. CDR1 and CDR2 (germline): SNHLY, FYNNEI. The CDR3 runs 12 residues. V was cut by 3 bases and J by 11 bases, with 13 bases left in between. CDR3 residues: CASSERELRAFF. The DNA of the CDR3 is TGTGCCAGCAGTGAGAGGGAGTTGAGGGCTTTCTTT.

The rearrangement joins TRBV25-1 to TRBJ2-1, with 8 bases lining up with TRBD2. With V trimmed by 6 bases and J by 5 bases, 9 bases remained unmatched. Per the germline V gene, CDR1 is MGHDK and CDR2 is SYGVNS. The CDR3 runs to 15 residues. CDR3 DNA sequence: TGTGCCAGCAGCCGCGGGAGGACTTACAACAATGAGCAGTTCTTC. Translated: CASSRGRTYNNEQFF.

A single count supports this clone. The rearrangement links TRBV6-5 to TRBJ2-3, with a weak D call TRBD2 (5 bases). V lost 8 bases and J 3 bases, leaving 18 bases between the germline ends. Germline assignment: CDR1 MNHEY and CDR2 SVGAGI. The CDR3 totals 15 residues. This CDR3 is CASRSAGLLTDTQYF. The CDR3 nucleotides read TGTGCCAGCCGCTCGGCGGGCCTCCTAACAGATACGCAGTATTTT.

The chain carries TRBV7-2 and TRBJ2-6, with D possibly matching TRBD2 (6 bases). Germline values: CDR1 SGHTA, CDR2 FQGNSA. CDR3 length: 17 amino acids. Trimming stripped 5 bases from V and 1 base from J, with 15 bases between. CDR3 sequence reads: CASSARGWGSGANVLTF. In nucleotides, the CDR3 is TGTGCCAGCAGCGCACGGGGGTGGGGATCTGGGGCCAACGTCCTGACTTTC.

The chain links TRBV28 to TRBJ1-1; the D is unclear. The CDR3 covers 13 residues. V lost 3 bases to trimming and J lost 2 bases, with 7 bases between them. Germline values: CDR1 MDHEN, CDR2 SYDVKM. The CDR3 nucleotides read TGTGCCAGCAGTTTGTATCACAACACTGAAGCTTTCTTT. This gives the protein CASSLYHNTEAFF.

The gene calls are TRBV5-4 and TRBJ1-1, with D maybe TRBD1 (5 bases). The CDR3 is 16 amino acids. Trimming shortened V by 0 bases and J by 1 base, and 13 bases separated the two germline ends. Germline-derived CDR1 and CDR2 are SGHNT and YYREEE (reference sequence). CDR3 DNA: TGTGCCAGCAGCTTGGGAAGTAGTAGGGGGAACACTGAAGCTTTCTTT. Translated: CASSLGSSRGNTEAFF.

This chain links TRBV19 with TRBJ1-4; 10 nucleotides agree with TRBD1. Germline V gene lookup returns CDR1 LNHDA and CDR2 SQIVND (reference sequence). The CDR3 extends over 16 amino acids. V lost 7 bases and J lost 3; bases outside the gene matches: 8. The CDR3 region has the DNA TGTGCCAGTACCGACAGGGGGCTGGGAGCTAATGAAAAACTGTTTTTT. Its translation is CASTDRGLGANEKLFF.

This clone was seen a few times. This specimen includes other DNA sequences encoding the same CDR3. V and J are TRBV5-1 and TRBJ2-3; 10 bases fit TRBD2. The V and J ends lost 2 bases and 3 bases, in that order; junction bases with no gene match: 3. Germline loops: CDR1 SGHRS, CDR2 YFSETQ. CDR3 length: 15 amino acids. The CDR3 spells CASSLAGGPTDTQYF. In DNA form, the CDR3 reads TGCGCCAGCAGCTTAGCGGGAGGGCCGACAGATACGCAGTATTTT.

Remarks on this clone: Distinct nucleotide sequences in the sample also encode this CDR3. The genes are TRBV7-2 and TRBJ1-1, with D perhaps TRBD1 (5 bases). CDR1 SGHTA and CDR2 FQGNSA come from the germline V gene. This CDR3 is 15 amino acids long. V gave up 1 base and J gave up 0 bases, with 9 bases separating them. The CDR3 reads CASSLGGRLNTEAFF. CDR3 in DNA: TGTGCCAGCAGCTTAGGGGGCAGACTGAACACTGAAGCTTTCTTT.

V usage is TRBV11-3 and J usage is TRBJ2-6, with D perhaps assigned TRBD1 or TRBD2 (5 bases each). Between the trimmed V and J ends, which lost 3 bases and 2 bases, there was a span of 8 bases. The length of the CDR3 is 15 residues. Per germline, CDR1 SGHNT and CDR2 YENEEA. The CDR3: CASSLGEAGANVLTF. The CDR3 nucleotides are TGTGCCAGCAGCTTGGGGGAAGCTGGGGCCAACGTCCTGACTTTC.

The chain joins TRBV19 to TRBJ1-1; D unresolved. The CDR3 extends over 17 amino acids. Germline V gene data show CDR1 as LNHDA and CDR2 as SQIVND (reference sequence). Trimming shortened V by 6 bases and J by 0 bases, and 20 bases separated the two germline ends. CDR3: CASRVNSGGGLNTEAFF. The CDR3 DNA sequence: TGTGCCAGTAGAGTAAACTCCGGCGGAGGGTTGAACACTGAAGCTTTCTTT.

CDR3 nucleotide sequence: TGCAGCGCTTTGACAGACTCCTACGAGCAGTACTTC. This codes for CSALTDSYEQYF. The J gene is TRBJ2-7, the V gene TRBV29-1; D might be TRBD1 (5 bases). CDR1 is SQVTM, CDR2 ANQGSEA, per germline. The CDR3 length is 12 residues. V was cut by 7 bases and J by 0 bases, with 10 bases left in between.